The 15 T cell receptor beta chains presented below share a single source sample, sequenced in a study of neoadjuvant nivolumab and ipilimumab in lung cancer. Sequencing was performed with immunoSEQ multiplex PCR; in TCRdb, only in-frame clones are kept and a portion is missing. The sample contains 7,000 or so clones, 76% of which appear only once. The specimen was tumor tissue, collected after neoadjuvant nivolumab, alone or with ipilimumab, at or shortly before surgery. The receptor set was obtained from an adult with non-small cell lung cancer.

The rearrangement uses TRBV5-1 and TRBJ2-1; TRBD1 might be the D (6 bases). The germline V and J ends were trimmed by 1 base and 8 bases, with 16 bases remaining between them. The germline gives CDR1 SGHRS, CDR2 YFSETQ. CDR3 length: 15 residues. The CDR3 reads CASSLWQGISDEQFF. Here the CDR3 DNA reads TGCGCCAGCAGCTTGTGGCAGGGGATTTCCGATGAGCAGTTCTTC.

V usage is TRBV6-1 and J usage is TRBJ2-3; tentative D call: TRBD2 (6 bases). CDR3 length equals 15 residues. The germline gives CDR1 MNHNS, CDR2 SASEGT. The V and J ends lost 2 bases and 3 bases respectively, with 12 bases between them. The CDR3 coding sequence is TGTGCCAGCAGTGAAATAGGAGGGATAACAGATACGCAGTATTTT. Translated, it gives CASSEIGGITDTQYF.

V gene TRBV27 combines with J gene TRBJ1-1; maybe TRBD1 (5 bases). Germline V lookup: CDR1 MNHEY, CDR2 SMNVEV (reference sequence). There are 14 residues in the CDR3. V gave up 1 base and J gave up 5 bases, with 11 bases separating them. The CDR3 sequence: CASSLFPGPTEAFF. CDR3 DNA sequence: TGTGCCAGCAGTTTATTTCCAGGGCCGACTGAAGCTTTCTTT.

V and J are TRBV20-1 and TRBJ2-7, with a tentative D call TRBD1 (6 bases). This CDR3 is 11 amino acids long. Germline-derived CDR1 and CDR2 are DFQATT and SNEGSKA (reference sequence). This chain's CDR3 is CTTGTPYEQYF. The CDR3 coding sequence is TGCACGACCGGGACACCCTACGAGCAGTACTTC.

The chain has TRBV9 and TRBJ1-5, with D perhaps matching TRBD1 (5 bases). The CDR3 is 17 residues long. V was trimmed by 0 bases and J by 5 bases, leaving 18 bases between them. Looked up from germline, CDR1 is SGDLS and CDR2 is YYNGEE. CDR3: CASSVEGEPSTDQPQHF. CDR3 sequence (DNA): TGTGCCAGCAGCGTAGAAGGGGAACCCTCGACTGATCAGCCCCAGCATTTT.

The chain joins TRBV5-4 to TRBJ1-2; maybe TRBD1 (6 bases). CDR1 is SGHNT and CDR2 is YYREEE in the germline V gene (reference sequence). The CDR3 totals 15 residues. V was trimmed by 4 bases and J by 2 bases, leaving 15 bases between them. The CDR3 here is CASSHRDGGNYGYTF. DNA for the CDR3: TGTGCCAGCAGCCACAGGGACGGGGGGAACTATGGCTACACCTTC.

This clone occurred a few times. J is TRBJ2-3 and V is TRBV6-1; D ambiguous. The CDR3 runs to 14 residues. Germline V gives CDR1 MNHNS, CDR2 SASEGT. Trimming pared 6 bases from V and 0 bases from J, leaving 10 bases between. DNA of the CDR3: TGTGCCAGCAGACGAGACGGGAGCACAGATACGCAGTATTTT. Encoded protein: CASRRDGSTDTQYF.

The chain uses TRBV6-1 and TRBJ1-2; unclear D gene. V lost 6 bases, J lost 3 bases, and 14 bases lay in between. The CDR3 loop spans 14 amino acids. The germline V gene encodes CDR1 MNHNS and CDR2 SASEGT. The CDR3 DNA follows: TGTGCCAGCAGCCCCAGCCTCGGGGACTATGGCTACACCTTC. Translated: CASSPSLGDYGYTF.

This chain links TRBV19 with TRBJ1-2, with D unresolved. The CDR3 extends over 13 amino acids. V was clipped by 2 bases and J by 6 bases, with 10 bases between them. Germline CDR1 reads LNHDA; CDR2 reads SQIVND (reference sequence). The CDR3 DNA sequence: TGTGCCAGTAGTATAACTAGCGGCGATGGCTACACCTTC. It specifies CASSITSGDGYTF.

The chain carries TRBV10-3 and TRBJ1-2; 7 bases fit TRBD1. This CDR3 is built from 16 residues. The germline V gene has CDR1 ENHRY and CDR2 SYGVKD. The trim removed 2 bases at V and 2 bases at J, leaving 8 bases unmatched. CDR3: CAISETAGQRNYGYTF. CDR3 nucleotides: TGTGCCATCAGTGAGACCGCGGGACAGAGGAACTATGGCTACACCTTC.

V usage is TRBV5-1 and J usage is TRBJ2-3, with D uncertain. The CDR3 length is 11 residues. V lost 1 base and J 4 bases, leaving 1 base between the germline ends. Germline V gene data show CDR1 as SGHRS and CDR2 as YFSETQ. This CDR3 is CASSLSDTQYF. Written as DNA, the CDR3 is TGCGCCAGCAGCTTGTCAGATACGCAGTATTTT.

This chain uses TRBV5-4 with TRBJ1-1; D is perhaps TRBD1 (5 bases). In germline, CDR1 is SGHNT, CDR2 YYREEE (reference sequence). V lost 0 bases and J lost 4, with 10 bases in between. This CDR3 is built from 14 residues. CDR3 residues: CASSLGGVGTEAFF. DNA of the CDR3: TGTGCCAGCAGCTTGGGAGGGGTAGGCACTGAAGCTTTCTTT.

This clone was seen more than once but under ten times. The rearrangement links TRBV10-3 to TRBJ2-1; 11 bases are a match to TRBD2. V was clipped by 4 bases and J by 2 bases; unmatched bases: 10. The V gene's germline CDR1 is ENHRY and CDR2 SYGVKD. The CDR3 spans 18 residues. CDR3 amino acids: CAISVELAGVITYNEQFF. The CDR3 DNA is TGTGCCATCAGTGTTGAACTAGCGGGAGTCATCACCTACAATGAGCAGTTCTTC.

The rearrangement links TRBV28 to TRBJ1-5; the D gene is possibly TRBD1 (6 bases). Germline CDR1 and CDR2: MDHEN and SYDVKM. V lost 3 bases and J lost 5, with 8 bases in between. This CDR3 spans 13 amino acids. The CDR3 sequence: CASSFSGDQPQHF. Here the CDR3 DNA reads TGTGCCAGCAGTTTTTCAGGGGATCAGCCCCAGCATTTT. Using reference TRBV28 and TRBJ1-5 for the parts outside the CDR3, the full variable domain is DVKVTQSSRYLVKRTGEKVFLECVQDMDHENMFWYRQDPGLGLRLIYFSYDVKMKEKGDIPEGYSVSREKKERFSLILESASTNQTSMYLCASSFSGDQPQHFGDGTRLSIL.

The chain couples TRBV10-2 to TRBJ2-3, with TRBD2 matching 11 bases. The CDR3 has 19 residues. CDR1 and CDR2 (germline): WSHSY, SAAADI. The V gene end was trimmed by 5 bases and the J gene end by 4 bases; junction bases not matched to a gene: 17. The CDR3: CASSRDRWTSGQPADTQYF. For the CDR3, the DNA is TGCGCCAGCAGTCGGGACAGATGGACTAGCGGGCAGCCCGCAGATACGCAGTATTTT.